The T cell receptor (beta chain) under discussion was sequenced for a study of blood T cells in healthy people across ages. For this clonotype: The antigen is not known.

Trimming removed 8 bases at V and 0 bases at J, with 20 bases between. The CDR3 extends over 17 amino acids. Germline V CDR1 and CDR2: MNHEY, SMNVEV (reference sequence). Peripheral blood was drawn, roughly 10 milliliters per donor. Overall study results and limits: Investigators treated diversity estimates from one million T cells as underestimates. Donor CMV infection status was unknown, possibly confounding age-related changes in expanded clonotypes.

A sample-barcoded 5' primer and a J-beta primer mix were used in a second PCR of about 6 to 11 cycles. One entry per CDR3 protein results from TCRdb running MiXCR on the 5' RACE reads. The data show 1.4 million or so distinct CDR3 sequences, around 40% seen once. The TCR was taken from a woman aged 18-30 years in good health. The sample comprised blood. The rearrangement joins TRBV27 to TRBJ2-1; D not resolved. The CDR3 DNA follows: TGTGCCAGCGGGCACGGTGATCCGTACGGCTCCTACAATGAGCAGTTCTTC. Protein sequence: CASGHGDPYGSYNEQFF.